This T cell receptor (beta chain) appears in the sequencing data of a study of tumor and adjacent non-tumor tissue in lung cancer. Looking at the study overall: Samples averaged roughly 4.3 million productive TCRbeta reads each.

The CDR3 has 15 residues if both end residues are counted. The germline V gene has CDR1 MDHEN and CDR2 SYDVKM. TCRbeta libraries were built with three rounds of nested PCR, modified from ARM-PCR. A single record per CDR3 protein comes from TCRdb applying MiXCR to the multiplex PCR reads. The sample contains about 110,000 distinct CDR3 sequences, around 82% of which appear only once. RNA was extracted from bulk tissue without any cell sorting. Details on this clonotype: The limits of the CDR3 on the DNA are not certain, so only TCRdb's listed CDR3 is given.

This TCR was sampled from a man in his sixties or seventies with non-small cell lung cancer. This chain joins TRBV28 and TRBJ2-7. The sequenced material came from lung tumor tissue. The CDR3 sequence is CASSLWGFGSCEHYF.